What follows are 22 T cell receptor beta chains derived from one specimen sequenced in a study of blood T cell repertoires in COVID-19. Assay: immunoSEQ multiplex PCR; the TCRdb copy retains only in-frame clones and omits some. The sample lists roughly 380,000 clones, over 65% seen once, with 1.1% in the top ten. Sequenced material: peripheral blood. These receptors originate from a human donor with acute or convalescent COVID-19. The donor label of this sample is uncertain.

The V call is TRBV14, the J call TRBJ2-3, with D uncertain. The CDR3 is 15 amino acids. Germline V CDR1 and CDR2: SGHDN, FVKESK. V gave up 0 bases and J gave up 0 bases, with 7 bases separating them. CDR3 loop: CASSQDRWSTDTQYF. CDR3 nucleotides: TGTGCCAGCAGCCAAGACAGGTGGAGCACAGATACGCAGTATTTT.

This chain joins TRBV28 and TRBJ1-6; TRBD1 agrees at 8 bases. Losses at the gene ends were 3 bases for V and 10 bases for J; bases not matched to a gene: 2. From germline, CDR1 is MDHEN and CDR2 SYDVKM. The CDR3 contains 13 residues. The CDR3 nucleotides are TGTGCCAGCAGTTTCAGGGGGCGATCACCCCTCCACTTT. Translated, it gives CASSFRGRSPLHF.

The CDR3 DNA is TGTGCCAGCGTATGGGGGGGGAACAATCAGCCCCAGCATTTT. Translating gives CASVWGGNNQPQHF. The J gene is TRBJ1-5, the V gene TRBV28; perhaps TRBD1 as D (5 bases). This CDR3 contains 14 residues. The germline V gene encodes CDR1 MDHEN and CDR2 SYDVKM. Trimming left V 8 bases short and J 3 bases short, with 14 bases between.

In this sample, this clone turned up once. The V and J genes are TRBV15 and TRBJ2-7; possibly TRBD1 for D (6 bases). CDR1 is LNHNV and CDR2 is YYDKDF in the germline V gene (reference sequence). V lost 0 bases to trimming and J lost 7 bases, with 22 bases between them. The CDR3 consists of 17 residues. The CDR3 DNA is TGTGCCACCAGCAGAGATCGGGACAAGGGGGATTGGGAGGAGCAGTACTTC. Translation gives CATSRDRDKGDWEEQYF.

To note about this clone: The same CDR3 is also encoded by other DNA sequences in this sample. V usage is TRBV6-5 and J usage is TRBJ1-1; D not certain. This CDR3 is 13 amino acids long. Per the germline V gene, CDR1 is MNHEY and CDR2 is SVGAGI. Trimming took off 6 bases at V and 1 base at J, with 9 bases between the two ends. In nucleotides, the CDR3 is TGTGCCAGCAGGGATAGACAGAACACTGAAGCTTTCTTT. It is translated as CASRDRQNTEAFF.

This clone was observed many times. DNA for the CDR3: TGTGCCAGTAGTATAGGGCTAGCCCCTGGGGCCAACGTCCTGACTTTC. It is translated as CASSIGLAPGANVLTF. The V gene is TRBV19, the J gene TRBJ2-6; a weak D match, TRBD2 (5 bases). The CDR3 runs 16 residues. Germline CDR1 reads LNHDA; CDR2 reads SQIVND (reference sequence). The germline V and J ends were trimmed by 1 base and 2 bases, with 9 bases remaining between them.

The CDR3 region is CASSPRGQIVNTEAFF. Here the CDR3 DNA reads TGTGCCAGCTCACCACGGGGGCAGATTGTGAACACTGAAGCTTTCTTT. The chain combines TRBV18 with TRBJ1-1, with a weak D call TRBD1 (6 bases). CDR3 length: 16 residues. The germline V gene encodes CDR1 KGHSH and CDR2 LQKENI. The V gene lost 1 base and the J gene lost 0 bases, with 12 bases spanning the gap.

The chain employs TRBV10-3 and TRBJ2-1; D may be TRBD1 (6 bases). Between the trimmed V and J ends, which lost 0 bases and 0 bases, there was a span of 9 bases. The CDR3 length is 16 residues. The V gene's germline CDR1 is ENHRY and CDR2 SYGVKD. CDR3 DNA sequence: TGTGCCATCAGTGAGTCCGCAGGGGACTCCTACAATGAGCAGTTCTTC. Its translation is CAISESAGDSYNEQFF.

This rearrangement joins TRBV6-5 to TRBJ2-7, with TRBD2 as a possible D gene (6 bases). V gave up 7 bases and J gave up 7 bases, with 20 bases separating them. The CDR3 consists of 14 residues. Germline-derived CDR1 and CDR2 are MNHEY and SVGAGI. CDR3 protein: CASTDGGAPGEQYF. As DNA, the CDR3 is TGTGCCAGCACCGACGGGGGAGCTCCGGGGGAGCAGTACTTC.

V and J are TRBV10-2 and TRBJ1-2, with D possibly matching TRBD1 (6 bases). The length of the CDR3 is 14 residues. Germline loops: CDR1 WSHSY, CDR2 SAAADI. V lost 3 bases and J 4 bases, leaving 12 bases between the germline ends. CDR3 in DNA: TGCGCCAGCAGTGATGGGGGACAAGCCTATGGCTACACCTTC. Protein: CASSDGGQAYGYTF.

This sequence joins TRBV6-5 and TRBJ2-7; TRBD2 matches 9 bases. With V trimmed by 8 bases and J by 3 bases, 5 bases remained unmatched. This CDR3 comprises 13 residues. Germline loops: CDR1 MNHEY, CDR2 SVGAGI. The CDR3, as DNA: TGTGCCAGCCGAAGTAGCGGGAGCTACGAGCAGTACTTC. Translating gives CASRSSGSYEQYF.

This clone was detected a few times. The chain employs TRBV5-5 and TRBJ1-2, with D unresolved. Germline CDR1 is SGHKS and CDR2 is YYEKEE (reference sequence). The ends were cut back, 3 bases at V and 4 bases at J, with 13 bases in the middle. CDR3 length: 14 residues. CDR3 coding DNA: TGTGCCAGCAGCTCGCGGGTGTCCGGCTATGGCTACACCTTC. This translates into CASSSRVSGYGYTF.

The gene calls are TRBV6-5 and TRBJ2-1; maybe TRBD2 (6 bases). The CDR3 covers 15 residues. Trimming stripped 8 bases from V and 7 bases from J, with 21 bases between. Looked up from germline, CDR1 is MNHEY and CDR2 is SVGAGI. The CDR3 protein is CASLPAGRGVNEQFF. The DNA of the CDR3 is TGTGCCAGCCTCCCGGCGGGGCGGGGCGTGAATGAGCAGTTCTTC.

The chain is built from TRBV5-1 and TRBJ1-2, with D possibly being TRBD1 (5 bases). Trimming pared 7 bases from V and 3 bases from J, leaving 13 bases between. This CDR3 has 13 residues. CDR1 SGHRS and CDR2 YFSETQ come from the germline V gene. CDR3 sequence (DNA): TGCGCCAGCGCCCGCGGGACGGACTATGGCTACACCTTC. This codes for CASARGTDYGYTF.

This chain links TRBV11-3 with TRBJ2-2; 8 bases agree with TRBD1. With 2 bases clipped from V and 5 bases from J, the junction kept 10 bases outside the gene matches. The CDR3 has 17 amino acids. Germline loops: CDR1 SGHNT, CDR2 YENEEA. CDR3: CASSLLSGGAGTGELFF. For the CDR3, the DNA is TGTGCCAGCAGCTTATTGTCAGGGGGCGCAGGAACCGGGGAGCTGTTTTTT.

In nucleotides, the CDR3 is TGTGCCACCCAAGAGGACTCGCTTTATGGCTACACCTTC. Amino acid sequence: CATQEDSLYGYTF. This sequence joins TRBV2 and TRBJ1-2; D remains unclear. The V gene lost 10 bases and the J gene lost 5 bases, with 17 bases spanning the gap. This CDR3 is 13 amino acids long. Germline lookup yields CDR1 SNHLY and CDR2 FYNNEI. The full variable domain, its missing parts supplied by reference TRBV2 and TRBJ1-2, is EPEVTQTPSHQVTQMGQEVILRCVPISNHLYFYWYRQILGQKVEFLVSFYNNEISEKSEIFDDQFSVERPDGSNFTLKIRSTKLEDSAMYFCATQEDSLYGYTFGSGTRLTVV.

The chain's CDR3 is CASSVDPAGNTEAFF. The DNA of the CDR3 is TGTGCCAGCAGCGTAGATCCGGCGGGGAACACTGAAGCTTTCTTT. The J gene is TRBJ1-1, the V gene TRBV9, with no clear D. This CDR3 has 15 amino acids. V gave up 0 bases and J gave up 1 base, with 10 bases separating them. Germline CDR1 SGDLS, CDR2 YYNGEE.

The chain links TRBV28 to TRBJ1-6, with a tentative D call TRBD1 (5 bases). Per the germline V gene, CDR1 is MDHEN and CDR2 is SYDVKM. This CDR3 region has 13 residues. The V and J ends lost 5 bases and 8 bases respectively, with 10 bases between them. DNA for the CDR3: TGTGCCAGCAGTCTACTACAGGATTCACCCCTCCACTTT. Its protein is CASSLLQDSPLHF.

The chain couples TRBV15 to TRBJ2-7, with 7 bases fitting TRBD1. Trimming removed 1 base from V and 3 bases from J; junction bases left unmatched: 3. This CDR3 has 14 residues. CDR1 and CDR2 from the germline V gene are LNHNV and YYDKDF (reference sequence). In nucleotides, the CDR3 is TGTGCCACCAGCAGAGCGGGACAGAACTACGAGCAGTACTTC. Translating it yields CATSRAGQNYEQYF.

The rearrangement links TRBV3-1 (or the pseudogene TRBV3-2) to TRBJ1-6; 9 positions agree with TRBD1. V shed 5 bases, J shed 10 bases, and the junction held 6 bases outside the gene matches. Germline V gene lookup returns CDR1 LGHDT and CDR2 YNNKEL (reference sequence). CDR3 length: 14 residues. The CDR3 sequence: CASSSTGGISPLHF. In DNA form, the CDR3 reads TGTGCCAGCAGCTCGACAGGGGGGATCTCACCCCTCCACTTT.

The V gene is TRBV6-5, the J gene TRBJ1-2; 7 bases are a match to TRBD1. Germline V gene data show CDR1 as MNHEY and CDR2 as SVGAGI. V lost 5 bases to trimming and J lost 5 bases; unmatched junction nucleotides: 8. The CDR3 contains 14 residues. Here the CDR3 DNA reads TGTGCCAGCAGTCCATCTGACAGGGTTTATGGCTACACCTTC. Protein sequence: CASSPSDRVYGYTF.

J is TRBJ2-5 and V is TRBV5-1, with 15 bases fitting TRBD2. J lost 5 bases, V lost 5 bases, and 7 bases had no gene match. The CDR3 has 16 residues. Germline V gives CDR1 SGHRS, CDR2 YFSETQ. The CDR3 here is CASSSRTSGREETQYF. The DNA of the CDR3 is TGCGCCAGCAGTTCAAGGACTAGCGGGAGGGAGGAGACCCAGTACTTC. Using reference TRBV5-1 and TRBJ2-5 for the parts outside the CDR3, the full variable domain is KAGVTQTPRYLIKTRGQQVTLSCSPISGHRSVSWYQQTPGQGLQFLFEYFSETQRNKGNFPGRFSGRQFSNSRSEMNVSTLELGDSALYLCASSSRTSGREETQYFGPGTRLLVL.